A single sample is the source of the 7 T cell receptor beta chains below, sequenced in a study of control samples from healthy donors and cancer patients. Clones were read by immunoSEQ multiplex PCR, and TCRdb kept only the in-frame ones, dropping some. The data show about 130,000 clones, about 90% seen once. The sequenced sample consisted of blood. The receptor set was obtained from a woman between 45 and 65 years old in good health.

This sequence joins TRBV27 and TRBJ1-2, with D possibly matching TRBD1 (6 bases). V lost 5 bases, J lost 8 bases, and 18 bases lay in between. The CDR3 runs 14 residues. Germline values: CDR1 MNHEY, CDR2 SMNVEV (reference sequence). The CDR3 region is CASSGNGGRRGYTF. The CDR3 bases are TGTGCCAGCAGTGGGAACGGGGGGCGTAGGGGCTACACCTTC.

CDR3 DNA sequence: TGTGCCAGCAGCTTGTACGGCATGAACACTGAAGCTTTCTTT. This codes for CASSLYGMNTEAFF. This chain connects TRBV5-4 to TRBJ1-1; D gene unclear. This CDR3 is 14 amino acids long. Deletions cut 1 base from V and 0 bases from J, with 7 bases between. Per the germline V gene, CDR1 is SGHNT and CDR2 is YYREEE (reference sequence).

This chain's CDR3 is CASSLGVGDSSYEQYF. In nucleotides, the CDR3 is TGTGCCAGCAGCTTGGGAGTCGGTGATAGCTCCTACGAGCAGTACTTC. This chain connects TRBV5-4 to TRBJ2-7; D uncertain. CDR3 length: 16 amino acids. Germline lookup yields CDR1 SGHNT and CDR2 YYREEE (reference sequence). V was trimmed by 0 bases and J by 0 bases, leaving 13 bases between them.

The CDR3 spells CASSPGTSSNEQFF. As DNA, the CDR3 is TGTGCCAGCAGCCCCGGGACTAGTAGCAATGAGCAGTTCTTC. This chain connects TRBV11-2 to TRBJ2-1; 8 bases align to TRBD2. V lost 5 bases, J lost 6 bases, and 6 bases stayed unmatched. The CDR3 contains 14 residues. Germline CDR1 is SGHAT and CDR2 is FQNNGV.

This chain links TRBV30 with TRBJ2-7; D gene uncertain. The CDR3 covers 13 residues. CDR1 is GTSNPN, CDR2 SVGIG, per germline (reference sequence). V lost 6 bases and J lost 0, with 12 bases in between. CDR3 in DNA: TGTGCCTGTAGAGACCGTAGCTCCTACGAGCAGTACTTC. Amino acids: CACRDRSSYEQYF.

This chain joins TRBV5-1 and TRBJ2-2, with 7 bases identical to TRBD1. The CDR3 extends over 14 amino acids. Per germline, CDR1 SGHRS and CDR2 YFSETQ. V lost 4 bases to trimming and J lost 5 bases; unmatched junction nucleotides: 5. CDR3 sequence reads: CASSAYRGTGELFF. In DNA form, the CDR3 reads TGCGCCAGCAGCGCATACAGGGGTACCGGGGAGCTGTTTTTT. Drawing the rest from reference TRBV5-1 and TRBJ2-2, the complete variable domain is KAGVTQTPRYLIKTRGQQVTLSCSPISGHRSVSWYQQTPGQGLQFLFEYFSETQRNKGNFPGRFSGRQFSNSRSEMNVSTLELGDSALYLCASSAYRGTGELFFGEGSRLTVL.

The V gene is TRBV12-3 or TRBV12-4, the J gene TRBJ2-1; TRBD2 matches at 8 bases. There are 11 residues in the CDR3. The V segment lost 3 bases and the J segment 16 bases; nucleotides outside the gene matches: 5. Here the CDR3 reads CASSFGGRSFF. The CDR3 DNA is TGTGCCAGCAGTTTCGGCGGGAGGTCATTCTTC.